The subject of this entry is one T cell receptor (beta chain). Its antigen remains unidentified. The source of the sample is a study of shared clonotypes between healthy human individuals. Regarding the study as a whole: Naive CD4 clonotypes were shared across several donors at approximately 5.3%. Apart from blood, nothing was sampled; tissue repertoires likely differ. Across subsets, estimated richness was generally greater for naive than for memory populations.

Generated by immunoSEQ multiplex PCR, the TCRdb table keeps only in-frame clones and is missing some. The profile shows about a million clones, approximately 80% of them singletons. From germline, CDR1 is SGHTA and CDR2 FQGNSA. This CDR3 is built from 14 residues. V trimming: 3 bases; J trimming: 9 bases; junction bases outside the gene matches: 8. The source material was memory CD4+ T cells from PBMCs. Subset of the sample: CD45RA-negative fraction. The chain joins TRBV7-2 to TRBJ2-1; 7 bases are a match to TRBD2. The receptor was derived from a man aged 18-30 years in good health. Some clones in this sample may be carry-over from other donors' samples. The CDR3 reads CASSFRTSGGEQFF. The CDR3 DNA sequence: TGTGCCAGCAGCTTCCGGACTAGTGGGGGTGAGCAGTTCTTC.